The entry below gives a single TCR beta chain sequence along with its context. Its target is not known. V shed 2 bases, J shed 4 bases, and the junction held 5 bases outside the gene matches. The CDR3 extends over 15 amino acids. Germline assignment: CDR1 SGHTA and CDR2 FQGNSA. Exclusion of patients followed from uncontrolled infection, other autoimmune disease, pregnancy or lactation. This entry is derived from a study of T cells in Graves' hyperthyroidism and ophthalmopathy. Study-level points and caveats: A model built on 13 V-J features separated ophthalmopathy from stable hyperthyroidism. The model anticipated ophthalmopathy a median 6.5 months pre-onset.

Amplification yielded TCR beta CDR3 regions, with RNA transcripts as the source. Initially, a first-round RT-PCR of the TCR CDR3 employed the HTBI primer set. Each CDR3 protein is one row after TCRdb ran MiXCR on the multiplex PCR reads. Here the sample spans under 450,000 distinct CDR3 sequences, around 14% being singletons. The J gene is TRBJ2-7, the V gene TRBV7-2; TRBD2 aligns across 10 bases. The sequencing input was blood. This TCR was recovered from a woman between 18 and 29 years old with Graves' hyperthyroidism. CDR3 in DNA: TGTGCCAGCAGCTTAAATAGCGGGAGGAATTACGAGCAGTACTTC. Translated, it gives CASSLNSGRNYEQYF.